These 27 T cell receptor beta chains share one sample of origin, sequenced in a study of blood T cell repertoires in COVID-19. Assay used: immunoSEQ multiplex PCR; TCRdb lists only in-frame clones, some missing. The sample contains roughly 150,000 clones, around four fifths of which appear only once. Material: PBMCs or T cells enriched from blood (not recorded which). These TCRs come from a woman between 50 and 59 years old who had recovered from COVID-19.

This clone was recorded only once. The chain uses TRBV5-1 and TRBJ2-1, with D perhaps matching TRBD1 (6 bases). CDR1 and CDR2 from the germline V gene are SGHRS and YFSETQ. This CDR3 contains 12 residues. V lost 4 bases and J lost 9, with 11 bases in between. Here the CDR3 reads CASSNRVAEQFF. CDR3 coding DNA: TGCGCCAGCAGCAACAGGGTTGCTGAGCAGTTCTTC.

CDR3 in amino acids: CASSATSGRVASTDTQYF. In DNA form, the CDR3 reads TGTGCCAGCAGTGCAACTAGCGGGCGGGTAGCTAGCACAGATACGCAGTATTTT. V is TRBV6-1 and J is TRBJ2-3; TRBD2 matches 9 bases. The CDR3 sequence is 18 residues long. Losses at the gene ends were 4 bases for V and 0 bases for J; bases not matched to a gene: 11. Germline lookup yields CDR1 MNHNS and CDR2 SASEGT.

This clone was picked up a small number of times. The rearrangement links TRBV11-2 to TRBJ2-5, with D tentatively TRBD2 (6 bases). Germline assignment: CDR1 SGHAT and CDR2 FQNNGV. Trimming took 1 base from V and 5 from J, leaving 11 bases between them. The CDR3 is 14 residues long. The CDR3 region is CASSLGAGLETQYF. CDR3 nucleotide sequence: TGTGCCAGCAGCTTAGGGGCGGGGTTGGAGACCCAGTACTTC.

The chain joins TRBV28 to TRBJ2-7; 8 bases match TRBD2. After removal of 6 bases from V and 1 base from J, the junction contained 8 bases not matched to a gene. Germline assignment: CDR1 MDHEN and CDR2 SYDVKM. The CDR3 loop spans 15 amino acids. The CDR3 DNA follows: TGTGCCAGCAGCCTCGTCGGGAGGGCTTCCTACGAGCAGTACTTC. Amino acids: CASSLVGRASYEQYF.

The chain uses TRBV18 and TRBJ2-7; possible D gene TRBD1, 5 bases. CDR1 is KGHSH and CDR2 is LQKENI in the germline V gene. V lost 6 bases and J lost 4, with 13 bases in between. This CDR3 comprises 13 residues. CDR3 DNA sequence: TGTGCCAGCTCCCCCAGGGTGGGGTACGAGCAGTACTTC. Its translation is CASSPRVGYEQYF.

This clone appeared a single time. CDR3 amino acids: CASSLGSYGYTF. CDR3 bases: TGTGCCAGCAGTTTGGGCAGCTATGGCTACACCTTC. The V gene is TRBV12-3 or TRBV12-4, the J gene TRBJ1-2; D remains ambiguous. This CDR3 is 12 amino acids long. V was pared by 3 bases and J by 4 bases, with 6 bases between.

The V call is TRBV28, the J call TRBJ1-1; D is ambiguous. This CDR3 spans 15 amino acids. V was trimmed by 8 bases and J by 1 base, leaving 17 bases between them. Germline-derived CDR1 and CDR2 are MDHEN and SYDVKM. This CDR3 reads CASSRPTRSNTEAFF. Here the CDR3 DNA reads TGTGCCAGCTCGAGGCCAACAAGGTCGAACACTGAAGCTTTCTTT.

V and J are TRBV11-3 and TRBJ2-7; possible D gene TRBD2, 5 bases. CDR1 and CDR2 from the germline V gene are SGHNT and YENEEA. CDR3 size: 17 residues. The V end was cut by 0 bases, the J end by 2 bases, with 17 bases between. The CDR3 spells CASSLDRRREGTYEQYF. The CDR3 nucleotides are TGTGCCAGCAGCTTAGATCGCAGACGGGAAGGGACCTACGAGCAGTACTTC. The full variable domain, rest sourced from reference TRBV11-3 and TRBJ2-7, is EAGVVQSPRYKIIEKKQPVAFWCNPISGHNTLYWYLQNLGQGPELLIRYENEEAVDDSQLPKDRFSAERLKGVDSTLKIQPAELGDSAVYLCASSLDRRREGTYEQYFGPGTRLTVT.

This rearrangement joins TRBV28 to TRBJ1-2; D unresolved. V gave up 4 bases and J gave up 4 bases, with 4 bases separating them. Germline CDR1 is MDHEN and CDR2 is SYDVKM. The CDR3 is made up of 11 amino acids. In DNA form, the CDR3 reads TGTGCCAGCAGTTGGCTCTATGGCTACACCTTC. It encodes CASSWLYGYTF.

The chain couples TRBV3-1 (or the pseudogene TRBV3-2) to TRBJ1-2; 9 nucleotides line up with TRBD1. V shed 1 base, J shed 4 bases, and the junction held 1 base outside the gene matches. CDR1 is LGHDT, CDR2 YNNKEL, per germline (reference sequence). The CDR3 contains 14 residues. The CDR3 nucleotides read TGTGCCAGCAGCCAAGGGGACAGGGCCTATGGCTACACCTTC. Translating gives CASSQGDRAYGYTF.

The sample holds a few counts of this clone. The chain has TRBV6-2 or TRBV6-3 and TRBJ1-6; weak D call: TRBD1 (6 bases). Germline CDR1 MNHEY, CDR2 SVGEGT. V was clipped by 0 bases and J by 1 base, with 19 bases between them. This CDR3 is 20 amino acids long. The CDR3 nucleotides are TGTGCCAGCAGTTACTCCACAGGGACCACGATCGCGTCCTATAATTCACCCCTCCACTTT. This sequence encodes CASSYSTGTTIASYNSPLHF.

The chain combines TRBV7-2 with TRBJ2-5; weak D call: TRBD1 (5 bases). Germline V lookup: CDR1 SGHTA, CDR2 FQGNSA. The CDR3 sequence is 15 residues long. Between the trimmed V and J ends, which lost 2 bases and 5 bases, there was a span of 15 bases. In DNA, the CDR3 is TGTGCCAGCAGCTTATTGGCAGGGCGGATTGAGACCCAGTACTTC. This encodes CASSLLAGRIETQYF.

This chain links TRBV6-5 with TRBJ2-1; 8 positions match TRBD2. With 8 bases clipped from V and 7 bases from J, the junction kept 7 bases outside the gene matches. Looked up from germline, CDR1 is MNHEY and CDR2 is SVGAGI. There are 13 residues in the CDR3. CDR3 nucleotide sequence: TGTGCCAGCCGATTAGCGGGGACAAATGAGCAGTTCTTC. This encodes CASRLAGTNEQFF.

The CDR3, as DNA: TGTGCCAGCAGTGCCACGGGATTTACCTACAATGAGCAGTTCTTC. This encodes CASSATGFTYNEQFF. The V and J genes are TRBV6-2 or TRBV6-3 and TRBJ2-1; a possible D gene is TRBD2 (5 bases). Germline CDR1 is MNHEY and CDR2 is SVGEGT. The CDR3 totals 15 residues. The V end was cut by 5 bases, the J end by 2 bases, with 13 bases between.

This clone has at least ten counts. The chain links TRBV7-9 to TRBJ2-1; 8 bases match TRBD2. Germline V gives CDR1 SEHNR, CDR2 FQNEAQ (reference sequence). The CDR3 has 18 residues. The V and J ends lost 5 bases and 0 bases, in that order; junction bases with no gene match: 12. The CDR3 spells CASSIKTSGWSSYNEQFF. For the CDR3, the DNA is TGTGCCAGCAGCATTAAAACTAGCGGCTGGAGCTCCTACAATGAGCAGTTCTTC.

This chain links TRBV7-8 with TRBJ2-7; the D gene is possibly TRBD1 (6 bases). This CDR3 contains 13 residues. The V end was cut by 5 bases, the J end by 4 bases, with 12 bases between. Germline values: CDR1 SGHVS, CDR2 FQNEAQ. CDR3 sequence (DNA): TGTGCCAGCAGCCCTGACAGGAGATACGAGCAGTACTTC. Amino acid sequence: CASSPDRRYEQYF.

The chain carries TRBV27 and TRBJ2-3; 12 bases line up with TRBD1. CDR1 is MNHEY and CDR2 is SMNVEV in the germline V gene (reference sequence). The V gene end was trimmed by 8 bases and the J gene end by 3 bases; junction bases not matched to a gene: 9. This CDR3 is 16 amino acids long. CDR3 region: CASLAGTGGSTDTQYF. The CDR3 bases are TGTGCCAGCCTAGCCGGGACAGGGGGCTCAACAGATACGCAGTATTTT.

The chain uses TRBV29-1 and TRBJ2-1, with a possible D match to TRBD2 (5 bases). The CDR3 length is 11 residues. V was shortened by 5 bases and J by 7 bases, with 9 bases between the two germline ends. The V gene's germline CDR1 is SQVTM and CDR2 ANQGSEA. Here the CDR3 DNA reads TGCAGCGTTCTCGGGGATAATGAGCAGTTCTTC. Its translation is CSVLGDNEQFF.

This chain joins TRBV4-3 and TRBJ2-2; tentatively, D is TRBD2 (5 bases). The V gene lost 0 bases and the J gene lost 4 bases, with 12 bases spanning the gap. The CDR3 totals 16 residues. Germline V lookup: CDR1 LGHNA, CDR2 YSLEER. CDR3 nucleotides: TGCGCCAGCAGCCAAGATCTTACGGGGATCACCGGGGAGCTGTTTTTT. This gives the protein CASSQDLTGITGELFF.

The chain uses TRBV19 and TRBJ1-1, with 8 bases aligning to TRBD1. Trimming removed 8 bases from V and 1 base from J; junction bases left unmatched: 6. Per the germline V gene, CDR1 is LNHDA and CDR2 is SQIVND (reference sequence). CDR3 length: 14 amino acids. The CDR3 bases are TGTGCCAGTTTACGGACAGGGACGAACACTGAAGCTTTCTTT. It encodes CASLRTGTNTEAFF.

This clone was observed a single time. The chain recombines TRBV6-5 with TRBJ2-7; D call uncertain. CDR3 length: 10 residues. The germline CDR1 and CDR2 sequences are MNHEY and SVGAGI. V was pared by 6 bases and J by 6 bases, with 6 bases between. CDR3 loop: CASRLGEQYF. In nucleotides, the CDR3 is TGTGCCAGCAGACTTGGCGAGCAGTACTTC.

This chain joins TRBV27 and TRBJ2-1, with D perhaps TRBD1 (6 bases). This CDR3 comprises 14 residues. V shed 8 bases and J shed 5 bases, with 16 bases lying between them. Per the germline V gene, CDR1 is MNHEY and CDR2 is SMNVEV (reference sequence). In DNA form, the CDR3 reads TGTGCCAGCGTATTGGGGGCCGGCGACAATGAGCAGTTCTTC. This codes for CASVLGAGDNEQFF.

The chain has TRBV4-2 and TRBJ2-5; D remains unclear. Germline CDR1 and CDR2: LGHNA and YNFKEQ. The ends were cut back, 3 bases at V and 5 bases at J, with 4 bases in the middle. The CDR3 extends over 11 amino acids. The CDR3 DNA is TGTGCCAGCAGCCACGGGGAGACCCAGTACTTC. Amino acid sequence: CASSHGETQYF.

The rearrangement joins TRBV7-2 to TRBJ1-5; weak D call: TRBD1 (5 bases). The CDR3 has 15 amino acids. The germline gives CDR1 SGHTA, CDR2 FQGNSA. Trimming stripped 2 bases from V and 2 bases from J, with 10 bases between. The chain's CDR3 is CASSLFWGGNQPQHF. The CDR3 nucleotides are TGTGCCAGCAGCTTATTTTGGGGCGGCAATCAGCCCCAGCATTTT.

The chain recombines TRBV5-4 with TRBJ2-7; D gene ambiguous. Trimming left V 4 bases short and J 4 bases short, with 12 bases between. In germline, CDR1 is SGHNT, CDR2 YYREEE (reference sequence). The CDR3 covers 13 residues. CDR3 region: CASSHGSAYEQYF. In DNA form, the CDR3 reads TGTGCCAGCAGCCACGGGTCAGCGTACGAGCAGTACTTC.

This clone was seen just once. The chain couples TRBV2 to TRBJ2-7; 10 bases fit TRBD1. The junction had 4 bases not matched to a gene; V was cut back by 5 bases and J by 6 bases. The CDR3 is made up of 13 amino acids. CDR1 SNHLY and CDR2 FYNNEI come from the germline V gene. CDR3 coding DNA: TGTGCCAGCAGTCCTTGGACAGGGGGCGAGCAGTACTTC. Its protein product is CASSPWTGGEQYF.

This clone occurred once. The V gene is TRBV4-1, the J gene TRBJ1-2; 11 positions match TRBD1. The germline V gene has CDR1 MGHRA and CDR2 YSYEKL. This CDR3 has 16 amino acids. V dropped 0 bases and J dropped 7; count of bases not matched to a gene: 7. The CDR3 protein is CASSQEGTGGFGGYTF. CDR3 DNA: TGCGCCAGCAGCCAAGAGGGGACAGGGGGTTTTGGTGGCTACACCTTC.